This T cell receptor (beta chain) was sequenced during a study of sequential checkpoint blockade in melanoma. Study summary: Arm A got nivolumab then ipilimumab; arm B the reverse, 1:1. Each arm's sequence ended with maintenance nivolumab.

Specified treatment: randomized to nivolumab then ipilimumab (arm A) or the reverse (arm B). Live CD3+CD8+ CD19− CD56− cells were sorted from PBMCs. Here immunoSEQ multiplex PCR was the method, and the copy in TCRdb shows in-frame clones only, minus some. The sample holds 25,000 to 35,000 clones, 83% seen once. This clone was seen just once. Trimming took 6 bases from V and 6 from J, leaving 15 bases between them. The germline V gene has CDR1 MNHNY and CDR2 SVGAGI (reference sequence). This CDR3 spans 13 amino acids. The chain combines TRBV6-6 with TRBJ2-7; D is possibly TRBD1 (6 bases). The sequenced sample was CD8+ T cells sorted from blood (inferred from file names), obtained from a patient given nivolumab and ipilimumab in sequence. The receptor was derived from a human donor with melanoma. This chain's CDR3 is CASSGTQGGEQYF. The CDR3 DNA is TGTGCCAGCAGCGGGACGCAAGGGGGCGAGCAGTACTTC.